This T cell receptor beta chain was retrieved from a study of blood T cell repertoires in COVID-19. At the level of the study: COVID-19 samples collected from the United States, Italy and Spain covered acute and convalescent phases.

Authors' methods: Nucleated cell number was recorded as an estimate derived from reference gene primer amplification. Clones were read by immunoSEQ multiplex PCR, and TCRdb kept only the in-frame ones, dropping some. The V and J calls and clone size come from that table; D and trimming were worked out from the DNA. The repertoire holds fewer than 400,000 clones, with over 70% as singletons. Sequencing was performed on peripheral blood. The TCR comes from a man aged 25-45 years with active or convalescent COVID-19.

CDR3: CASQTERGTDTQYF. The DNA of the CDR3 is TGTGCCTCCCAAACGGAGCGGGGTACAGATACGCAGTATTTT. The chain uses TRBV4-2 and TRBJ2-3; 7 nucleotides align to TRBD2. With V trimmed by 11 bases and J by 3 bases, 11 bases remained unmatched. The CDR3 length is 14 residues. Germline CDR1 reads LGHNA; CDR2 reads YNFKEQ.